This T cell receptor (beta chain) was identified in a study of blood T cell repertoires in COVID-19. Study background: COVID-19 samples collected from the United States, Italy and Spain covered acute and convalescent phases. The analysed material was cDNA or gDNA that came from T cells, B-cell-depleted T cells, or PBMCs.

This CDR3 is built from 17 residues. Germline CDR1 is SGHNT and CDR2 is YENEEA. Between the trimmed V and J ends, which lost 1 base and 3 bases, there was a span of 18 bases. Under the authors' procedure: Researchers report that nucleated cell counts were estimated from reference gene primer amplification. This table comes from immunoSEQ multiplex PCR, and its TCRdb copy is limited to in-frame clones, with some not included. That table gives V, J and clone size, and the DNA gave D and trimming. The data show 15,000 to 17,000 clones, more than 75% seen once. This clonotype was sampled from a man at least 80 years old with active or convalescent COVID-19. This chain joins TRBV11-3 and TRBJ1-1, with D maybe TRBD1 (5 bases). The sample was peripheral blood. The DNA of the CDR3 is TGTGCCAGCAGCTTAGGGGGGACTCCCGGGAGGTACACTGAAGCTTTCTTT. Translating gives CASSLGGTPGRYTEAFF.